Sequencing of this T cell receptor (beta chain) was carried out in a study of post-analysis software for immune sequencing data. At the level of the study: There were relapsing-remitting, secondary progressive and progressive-relapsing multiple sclerosis among the disease courses included. The study, taken as a whole, reports: Under F measure analysis, samples from one preparation batch co-clustered strongly. Significantly lower normalized Chao1 diversity was seen in multiple sclerosis patients than in controls. Elevated frequency relative to controls characterized several TRBV segments in patients, TRBV5-6, TRBV5-1 and TRBV20-1 among them.

Comment on this clonotype: The antigen remains unidentified.

Libraries were made from TCR beta cDNA, and they carried unique molecular identifiers. Each sample of roughly 0.95 to 10 million input T cells yielded 500,000 or so cDNA molecules, so each molecule approximated one T cell. TCRdb recomputed calls from the PCR reads with MiXCR, one row per CDR3 protein. The sample lists fewer than 850,000 distinct CDR3 sequences; around 27% were seen once. With V trimmed by 4 bases and J by 4 bases, 7 bases remained unmatched. Germline CDR1 SGHDN, CDR2 FVKESK. The CDR3 runs to 17 residues. The TCR was taken from a girl under 18 with multiple sclerosis. Sample: blood. The chain has TRBV14 and TRBJ2-1; 13 bases fit TRBD2. The CDR3: CASSPWTSGGRYNEQFF. The CDR3 DNA follows: TGTGCCAGCAGCCCCTGGACTAGCGGGGGACGTTACAATGAGCAGTTCTTC.